This is a list of T cell receptor beta chains from one sample in a study of cytomegalovirus exposure and HLA in healthy donors. Repertoires were generated with immunoSEQ multiplex PCR, while TCRdb's copy carries only in-frame clones and drops some. The listing contains around 100,000 clones. The sample taken for sequencing was PBMCs. The receptors were sampled from a man aged 35 to 55 in good health and CMV-seronegative. Both conserved end residues are part of each CDR3. A D gene is named only where the DNA matches it firmly.

v_call	d_call	j_call	cdr3_aa	cdr3_nt
TRBV19	-	TRBJ2-7	CASRGGSSEDYEQYF	TGTGCCAGTAGAGGGGGTTCGAGTGAAGACTACGAGCAGTACTTC
TRBV30	TRBD1	TRBJ1-2	CAWKEPGQGKNYGYTF	TGTGCCTGGAAGGAGCCCGGACAGGGGAAGAACTATGGCTACACCTTC
TRBV2	TRBD1	TRBJ1-2	CASSRDRGNYGYTF	TGTGCCAGCAGCCGGGACAGGGGTAACTATGGCTACACCTTC
TRBV2	TRBD1	TRBJ2-1	CASRTGADEQFF	TGTGCCAGCAGGACAGGGGCCGATGAGCAGTTCTTC
TRBV28	-	TRBJ1-1	CASSREAGDTEAFF	TGTGCCAGCAGTCGAGAGGCAGGGGACACTGAAGCTTTCTTT
TRBV20-1	-	TRBJ2-1	CSAPLGGQFF	TGCAGTGCGCCACTAGGAGGCCAGTTCTTC
TRBV29-1	-	TRBJ1-1	CSASEANTEAFF	TGCAGCGCATCGGAGGCGAACACTGAAGCTTTCTTT
TRBV7-2	TRBD2	TRBJ2-3	CASSRTGTSSTDTQYF	TGTGCCAGCAGCCGCACCGGGACTAGCAGCACAGATACGCAGTATTTT
TRBV10-1	-	TRBJ2-3	CASSESSGDTDTQYF	TGCGCCAGCAGTGAGTCTAGCGGCGACACAGATACGCAGTATTTT
TRBV4-3	TRBD1	TRBJ2-7	CASSQGTGGRYEQYF	TGCGCCAGCAGCCAAGGGACAGGGGGCAGGTACGAGCAGTACTTC
TRBV18	-	TRBJ2-7	CASSPSRSYEQYF	TGTGCCAGCTCCCCGTCTCGCTCCTACGAGCAGTACTTC
TRBV2	-	TRBJ2-5	CASSATRGINGETQYF	TGTGCCAGCAGTGCGACGCGAGGGATAAACGGGGAGACCCAGTACTTC
TRBV30	-	TRBJ1-3	CAWSKDRTSSGNTIYF	TGTGCCTGGAGTAAAGACAGGACCAGCTCTGGAAACACCATATATTTT
TRBV7-9	TRBD2	TRBJ2-1	CASSPGTSGKGEQFF	TGTGCCAGCAGCCCCGGGACTAGCGGGAAGGGTGAGCAGTTCTTC
TRBV15	-	TRBJ1-5	CATGPTGGNQPQHF	TGTGCCACCGGACCAACAGGAGGCAATCAGCCCCAGCATTTT
TRBV7-7	TRBD1	TRBJ2-2	CANSLRQGLSSNTGELFF	TGTGCCAACAGCTTACGACAGGGGCTATCCTCGAACACCGGGGAGCTGTTTTTT
TRBV5-1	-	TRBJ1-2	CASSLGTGTMDF	TGCGCCAGCAGCTTGGGGACCGGGACAATGGACTTC
TRBV21-1	-	TRBJ2-2	CASSKDPGNRSTGELFF	TGTGCCAGCAGCAAAGATCCAGGGAATCGTAGCACCGGGGAGCTGTTTTTT
TRBV6-6	-	TRBJ1-5	CASSYGGAGNQPQHF	TGTGCCAGCAGTTACGGGGGCGCGGGCAATCAGCCCCAGCATTTT
TRBV7-9	-	TRBJ2-5	CASSRDWGGETQYF	TGTGCCAGCAGCCGCGACTGGGGCGGAGAGACCCAGTACTTC
TRBV19	TRBD1	TRBJ1-3	CASSKGGAGNTIYF	TGTGCCAGTAGTAAAGGGGGCGCGGGAAACACCATATATTTT
TRBV5-1	-	TRBJ2-7	CASSLGGAGQYF	TGCGCCAGCAGCTTGGGGGGCGCCGGGCAGTACTTC
TRBV28	-	TRBJ2-1	CASSLLGGNGYNEQFF	TGTGCCAGCAGTTTATTAGGGGGAAACGGTTACAATGAGCAGTTCTTC
TRBV28	TRBD2	TRBJ2-1	CASSSGLAGLYNEQFF	TGTGCCAGCAGTTCTGGACTAGCGGGACTCTACAATGAGCAGTTCTTC
TRBV13	-	TRBJ2-3	CASSLANRRATDTQYF	TGTGCCAGCAGCTTAGCTAATAGGCGGGCCACAGATACGCAGTATTTT